This T cell receptor beta chain was sequenced for a study of OX40 agonist ivuxolimab in advanced cancers. Study in general: Ivuxolimab was administered intravenously to patients at 0.01 to 10 mg/kg every 2 weeks.

This clone was counted only a few times. What it recognizes is unknown. From germline, CDR1 is SGHRS and CDR2 YFSETQ. The CDR3 extends over 15 amino acids. The ends were cut back, 0 bases at V and 3 bases at J, with 13 bases in the middle. Peripheral blood came from all dose cohorts at three timepoints. The protocol was immunoSEQ multiplex PCR, while the TCRdb copy is restricted to in-frame clones and leaves out a portion. The table records more than 50,000 clones, roughly 80% of them present only once. Broader study findings: Certain nonresponders additionally had low normalized T-cell clonal expansion. Still undetermined is the antigen specificity of the expanded peripheral T cells.

This rearrangement joins TRBV5-1 to TRBJ2-7, with unresolved D. The TCR was taken from an adult with an advanced solid tumor such as melanoma, head and neck, liver or kidney cancer. The material was CD4+ or CD8+ T cells sorted from blood, obtained in a trial of the OX40 agonist ivuxolimab. Here the CDR3 reads CASSLALERNYEQYF. CDR3 bases: TGCGCCAGCAGCTTGGCCCTTGAGAGAAACTACGAGCAGTACTTC. Supplemented by reference TRBV5-1 and TRBJ2-7, the full variable domain reads KAGVTQTPRYLIKTRGQQVTLSCSPISGHRSVSWYQQTPGQGLQFLFEYFSETQRNKGNFPGRFSGRQFSNSRSEMNVSTLELGDSALYLCASSLALERNYEQYFGPGTRLTVT.